The 22 T cell receptor beta chains below all came from one sample that was sequenced in a study of graft-versus-host responses after intestinal transplantation (dated by TCRdb to about 2021). The antigens of these receptors remain unknown. This specimen's time point label, per the study, means: cells obtained before transplantation from donor or recipient. The library was made by the immunoSEQ multiplex PCR assay. TCRdb mirrors the immuneACCESS table, restricted to in-frame sequences. Some clones are absent from its copies; in checked studies, under half trace to an unresolved V gene, and the reason for the others is unknown. The sample records tens of thousands of clones, roughly 90% of which are singletons. The ten top clones hold 0.11% of the sample. The specimen was unstimulated CD4+ T cells sorted from spleen or lymph node cells, collected before intestinal transplant. Every receptor here comes from a human donor who received an intestinal transplant.

The J gene is TRBJ1-6, the V gene TRBV7-8; 12 nucleotides align to TRBD1. The V and J ends lost 5 bases and 10 bases, in that order; junction bases with no gene match: 9. Germline CDR1 is SGHVS and CDR2 is FQNEAQ. The CDR3 covers 16 residues. The CDR3 sequence: CASSLTGTGGWSPLHF. The CDR3 DNA follows: TGTGCCAGCAGCCTAACCGGGACAGGGGGCTGGTCACCCCTCCACTTT.

This chain joins TRBV6-5 and TRBJ2-7, with 7 positions matching TRBD1. The CDR3 is 14 residues long. V lost 10 bases, J lost 2 bases, and 11 bases stayed unmatched. Germline CDR1 is MNHEY and CDR2 is SVGAGI. CDR3 residues: CATSGGQTTYEQYF. The CDR3 coding sequence is TGTGCCACCTCAGGGGGACAGACAACCTACGAGCAGTACTTC.

This sequence joins TRBV5-1 and TRBJ2-7; a possible D gene is TRBD1 (6 bases). The CDR3 totals 15 residues. The V end was cut by 3 bases, the J end by 5 bases, with 18 bases between. Germline V lookup: CDR1 SGHRS, CDR2 YFSETQ. The CDR3 is CASSSNRVGSNEQYF. In nucleotides, the CDR3 is TGCGCCAGCAGCTCCAACAGGGTAGGGTCCAACGAGCAGTACTTC. The complete variable domain, with remaining parts taken from reference TRBV5-1 and TRBJ2-7, reads KAGVTQTPRYLIKTRGQQVTLSCSPISGHRSVSWYQQTPGQGLQFLFEYFSETQRNKGNFPGRFSGRQFSNSRSEMNVSTLELGDSALYLCASSSNRVGSNEQYFGPGTRLTVT.

CDR3 sequence: CASSSLTSGGGYEQYF. As DNA, the CDR3 is TGTGCCAGCAGTTCCCTAACTAGCGGGGGTGGTTACGAGCAGTACTTC. The chain is built from TRBV6-5 and TRBJ2-7; 11 positions match TRBD2. V lost 4 bases to trimming and J lost 4 bases; unmatched junction nucleotides: 9. Looked up from germline, CDR1 is MNHEY and CDR2 is SVGAGI. The CDR3 covers 16 residues.

The V call is TRBV14, the J call TRBJ1-1; D is unclear. CDR3 length equals 13 residues. Trimming took off 5 bases at V and 4 bases at J, with 11 bases between the two ends. Germline-derived CDR1 and CDR2 are SGHDN and FVKESK. The CDR3 nucleotides are TGTGCCAGCAGCGTACGGGGAGGCACTGAAGCTTTCTTT. Encoded protein: CASSVRGGTEAFF.

This clone came up once. The chain is built from TRBV7-9 and TRBJ1-5; a weak D match, TRBD1 (5 bases). The V and J ends lost 5 bases and 1 base respectively, with 9 bases between them. Germline assignment: CDR1 SEHNR and CDR2 FQNEAQ (reference sequence). The CDR3 sequence is 14 residues long. The chain's CDR3 is CASSRGWSNQPQHF. CDR3 in DNA: TGTGCCAGCAGCAGGGGATGGAGCAATCAGCCCCAGCATTTT.

CDR3 residues: CASSLGGVYNSPLHF. For the CDR3, the DNA is TGTGCCAGCAGCTTAGGGGGGGTCTATAATTCACCCCTCCACTTT. The chain links TRBV7-3 to TRBJ1-6, with D perhaps TRBD1 (5 bases). Trimming removed 2 bases at V and 3 bases at J, with 8 bases between. The CDR3 runs 15 residues. CDR1 SGHTA and CDR2 FQGTGA come from the germline V gene.

The chain couples TRBV6-1 to TRBJ1-5, with TRBD1 as a possible D gene (5 bases). Germline V gene lookup returns CDR1 MNHNS and CDR2 SASEGT. The CDR3 spans 19 residues. Trimming removed 4 bases at V and 0 bases at J, with 22 bases between. DNA of the CDR3: TGTGCCAGCAGTGGGGGGAGGAGGGAAACCCTGTATAGCAATCAGCCCCAGCATTTT. It codes for CASSGGRRETLYSNQPQHF.

Worth noting for this clone: Relative to the germline gene, one junction end is altered; a read error may explain this. The J gene is TRBJ1-3, the V gene TRBV7-7; TRBD1 is a possible D gene (5 bases). The CDR3 is 14 amino acids. Germline V gene sequence: CDR1 SSHAT, CDR2 FNYEAQ (reference sequence). CDR3 nucleotides: TGTGCTAGCAGCGCCGGGGGAACTGGAAACACCATATATTTT. Its translation is CASSAGGTGNTIYF.

The rearrangement joins TRBV5-4 to TRBJ2-4; 9 positions agree with TRBD1. The CDR3 contains 16 residues. The germline CDR1 and CDR2 sequences are SGHNT and YYREEE (reference sequence). The junction had 9 bases not matched to a gene; V was cut back by 4 bases and J by 4 bases. The CDR3, as DNA: TGTGCCAGCAGCCGCGACCGGGACAGGGCAAAAAACATTCAGTACTTC. Translating gives CASSRDRDRAKNIQYF.

DNA of the CDR3: TGTGCCAGCAGTTACTCGAAGGGGGTGAAGCTGTTTTTT. Translation gives CASSYSKGVKLFF. The chain has TRBV6-5 and TRBJ2-2; D perhaps matches TRBD1 (6 bases). The V end lost 0 bases, the J end lost 12 bases, and 11 bases lay between the germline ends. This CDR3 contains 13 residues. From germline, CDR1 is MNHEY and CDR2 SVGAGI.

The chain has TRBV10-3 and TRBJ2-1, with 9 bases aligning to TRBD1. The V gene's germline CDR1 is ENHRY and CDR2 SYGVKD. CDR3 length: 16 amino acids. J was trimmed by 5 bases and V by 2 bases; bases with no gene match: 7. The CDR3 bases are TGTGCCATCAGTGAGACCGGGACAGGGCAAGACAATGAGCAGTTCTTC. Its protein product is CAISETGTGQDNEQFF.

The chain links TRBV14 to TRBJ1-1; no clear D. The CDR3 runs 15 residues. Trimming shortened V by 0 bases and J by 6 bases, and 14 bases separated the two germline ends. CDR1 and CDR2 (germline): SGHDN, FVKESK. Here the CDR3 DNA reads TGTGCCAGCAGCCAAGATTTGGCGGGTAGGGCTGAAGCTTTCTTT. This gives the protein CASSQDLAGRAEAFF.

In nucleotides, the CDR3 is TGTGCCAGCAGTCCCCAGGGTTTTAAAGAGACCCAGTACTTC. It encodes CASSPQGFKETQYF. V and J are TRBV6-5 and TRBJ2-5; maybe TRBD1 (5 bases). V gave up 5 bases and J gave up 3 bases, with 13 bases separating them. This CDR3 is 14 amino acids long. Germline lookup yields CDR1 MNHEY and CDR2 SVGAGI.

The V and J genes are TRBV9 and TRBJ2-5; tentative D call: TRBD2 (6 bases). There are 16 residues in the CDR3. Germline V gene lookup returns CDR1 SGDLS and CDR2 YYNGEE. The V gene lost 3 bases and the J gene lost 5 bases, with 20 bases spanning the gap. The chain's CDR3 is CASSERVVGPSETQYF. In DNA form, the CDR3 reads TGTGCCAGCAGCGAGCGGGTAGTGGGGCCCTCCGAGACCCAGTACTTC.

CDR3 loop: CSGQGDTQYF. CDR3 DNA sequence: TGCAGCGGACAGGGAGATACGCAGTATTTT. V gene TRBV29-1 combines with J gene TRBJ2-3, with 7 positions matching TRBD1. This CDR3 comprises 10 residues. Trimming took 7 bases from V and 5 from J; bases not matched to a gene: 0. Germline assignment: CDR1 SQVTM and CDR2 ANQGSEA.

V is TRBV11-2 and J is TRBJ2-3; tentatively, D is TRBD2 (6 bases). The CDR3 extends over 14 amino acids. V was cut by 7 bases and J by 4 bases, with 15 bases left in between. The germline CDR1 and CDR2 sequences are SGHAT and FQNNGV. The CDR3: CASTITRLADTQYF. Here the CDR3 DNA reads TGTGCCAGCACCATAACCAGACTAGCAGATACGCAGTATTTT.

The chain combines TRBV2 with TRBJ1-1; 9 bases are shared with TRBD1. Germline trimming cut 4 bases from V and 11 bases from J; bases unmatched to any gene: 8. The length of the CDR3 is 13 residues. Germline CDR1 is SNHLY and CDR2 is FYNNEI. For the CDR3, the DNA is TGTGCCAGCAGTGTCGGGGACAGGGACTATGCTTTCTTT. Translated, it gives CASSVGDRDYAFF.

In this sample, this clone turned up once. V and J are TRBV18 and TRBJ2-5, with D possibly matching TRBD2 (6 bases). Germline lookup yields CDR1 KGHSH and CDR2 LQKENI. The length of the CDR3 is 15 residues. V lost 1 base, J lost 0 bases, and 9 bases lay in between. The CDR3 nucleotides read TGTGCCAGCTCACCACGCATAGCGGACCAAGAGACCCAGTACTTC. This translates into CASSPRIADQETQYF.

The chain recombines TRBV29-1 with TRBJ2-3; 9 bases align to TRBD2. The CDR3 totals 13 residues. The V gene's germline CDR1 is SQVTM and CDR2 ANQGSEA. V was pared by 8 bases and J by 4 bases, with 7 bases of the junction left unmatched. CDR3 DNA sequence: TGCAGCCAGGGGCGGGGGGGCCCAGATACGCAGTATTTT. Translation gives CSQGRGGPDTQYF.

The chain recombines TRBV11-2 with TRBJ1-3, with 9 bases that match TRBD1. Germline CDR1 and CDR2: SGHAT and FQNNGV. The CDR3 extends over 18 amino acids. The trim removed 2 bases at V and 3 bases at J, leaving 11 bases unmatched. In nucleotides, the CDR3 is TGTGCCAGCAGCTTAAGGGGACAGGGAATGGTAGATGGAAACACCATATATTTT. Protein: CASSLRGQGMVDGNTIYF.

The rearrangement links TRBV5-5 to TRBJ1-1; D call uncertain. This CDR3 spans 11 amino acids. Looked up from germline, CDR1 is SGHKS and CDR2 is YYEKEE (reference sequence). Trimming left V 4 bases short and J 3 bases short, with 4 bases between. The CDR3 region is CASSTDTEAFF. The CDR3 nucleotides read TGTGCCAGCAGCACAGACACTGAAGCTTTCTTT.